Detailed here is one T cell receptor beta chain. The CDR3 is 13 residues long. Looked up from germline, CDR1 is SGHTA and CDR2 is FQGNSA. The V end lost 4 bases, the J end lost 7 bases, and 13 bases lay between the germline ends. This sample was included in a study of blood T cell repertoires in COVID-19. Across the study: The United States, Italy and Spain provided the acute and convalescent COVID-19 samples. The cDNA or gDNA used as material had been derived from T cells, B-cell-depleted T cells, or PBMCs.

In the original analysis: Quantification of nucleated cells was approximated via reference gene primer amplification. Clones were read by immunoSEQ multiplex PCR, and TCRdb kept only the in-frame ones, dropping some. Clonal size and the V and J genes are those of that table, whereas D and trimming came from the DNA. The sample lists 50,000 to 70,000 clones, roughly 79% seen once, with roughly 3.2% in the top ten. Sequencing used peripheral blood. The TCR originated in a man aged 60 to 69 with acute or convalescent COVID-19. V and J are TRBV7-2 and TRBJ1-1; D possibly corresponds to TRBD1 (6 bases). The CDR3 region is CASSSWGGREAFF. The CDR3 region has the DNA TGTGCCAGCAGCTCCTGGGGGGGCCGTGAAGCTTTCTTT.